This TCR beta chain is from a study of CD4 T cell repertoires in COVID-19. On the study more broadly: Relabeled CFSE-low cells, IL-2-expanded for ten to eleven days, met spikes from other coronaviruses. Study-level findings and limits: Between about 7 and 28% of SARS-CoV-2 clonotypes also appeared in SARS-CoV and/or HKU1 spike cultures.

Some clones are missing from TCRdb's copy, which holds only in-frame ones; the method was immunoSEQ multiplex PCR. The sample holds about 580 clones, roughly a quarter seen once. This clone is deemed hyperexpanded. Its antigen is not identified. The germline gives CDR1 GTSNPN, CDR2 SVGIG (reference sequence). With V trimmed by 8 bases and J by 2 bases, 12 bases remained unmatched. The CDR3 has 15 residues. Samples came from patients recovered from mild-to-severe COVID-19. V usage is TRBV30 and J usage is TRBJ2-5, with 9 positions matching TRBD1. The sample was memory CD4+ T cells, cultured in vitro, taken after recovery from COVID-19. The clonotype was recovered from a human donor who had COVID-19. This chain's CDR3 is CAGQTGTGRQETQYF. Here the CDR3 DNA reads TGTGCCGGGCAAACCGGGACAGGGAGACAAGAGACCCAGTACTTC.